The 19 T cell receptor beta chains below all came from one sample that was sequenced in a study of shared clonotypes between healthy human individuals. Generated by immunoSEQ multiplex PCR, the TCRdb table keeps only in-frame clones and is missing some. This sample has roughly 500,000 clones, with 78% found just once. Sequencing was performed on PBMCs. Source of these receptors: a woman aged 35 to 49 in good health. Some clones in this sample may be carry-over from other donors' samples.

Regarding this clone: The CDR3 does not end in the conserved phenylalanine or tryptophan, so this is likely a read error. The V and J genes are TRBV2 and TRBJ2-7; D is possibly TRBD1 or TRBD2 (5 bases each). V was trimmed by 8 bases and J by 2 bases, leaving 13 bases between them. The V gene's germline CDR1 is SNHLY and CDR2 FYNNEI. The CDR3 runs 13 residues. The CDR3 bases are TGTGCCAGCGGGACCGCGGTTCCCTACGAGCAGTACCTC. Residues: CASGTAVPYEQYL.

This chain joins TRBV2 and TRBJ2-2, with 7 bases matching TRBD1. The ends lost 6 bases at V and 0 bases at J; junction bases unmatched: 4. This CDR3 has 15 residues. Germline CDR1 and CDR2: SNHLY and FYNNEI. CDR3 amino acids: CASRQGRSNTGELFF. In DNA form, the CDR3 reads TGTGCCAGCAGACAGGGGCGTTCGAACACCGGGGAGCTGTTTTTT.

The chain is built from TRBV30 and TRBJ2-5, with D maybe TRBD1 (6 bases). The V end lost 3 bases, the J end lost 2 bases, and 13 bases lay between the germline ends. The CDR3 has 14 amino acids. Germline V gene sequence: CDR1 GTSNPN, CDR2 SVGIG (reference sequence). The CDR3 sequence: CAWSTGRNQETQYF. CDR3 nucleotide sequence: TGTGCCTGGAGCACAGGGCGGAATCAAGAGACCCAGTACTTC.

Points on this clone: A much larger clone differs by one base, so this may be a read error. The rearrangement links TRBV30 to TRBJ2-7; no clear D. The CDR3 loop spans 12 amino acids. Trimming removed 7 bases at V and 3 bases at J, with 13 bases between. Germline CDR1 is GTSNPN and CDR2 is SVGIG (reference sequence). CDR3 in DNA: TGTGCCTTCACCGCCGACGGCTACGAGCAGTACTTC. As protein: CAFTADGYEQYF. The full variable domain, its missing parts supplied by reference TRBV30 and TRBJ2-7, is SQTIHQWPATLVQPVGSPLSLECTVEGTSNPNLYWYRQAAGRGLQLLFYSVGIGQISSEVPQNLSASRPQDRQFILSSKKLLLSDSGFYLCAFTADGYEQYFGPGTRLTVT.

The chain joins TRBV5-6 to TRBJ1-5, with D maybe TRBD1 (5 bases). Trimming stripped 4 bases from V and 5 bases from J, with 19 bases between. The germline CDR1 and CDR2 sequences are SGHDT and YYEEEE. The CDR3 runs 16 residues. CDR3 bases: TGTGCCAGCAGCACAGGACAATCCTCTCTCCATCAGCCCCAGCATTTT. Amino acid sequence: CASSTGQSSLHQPQHF.

Written as DNA, the CDR3 is TGTGCCAGTAGTATGGGACAGGGAGGGCAAGAGACCCAGTACTTC. Amino acids: CASSMGQGGQETQYF. The genes are TRBV19 and TRBJ2-5; the match to TRBD1 covers 9 bases. The CDR3 has 15 residues. The V segment lost 3 bases and the J segment 2 bases; nucleotides outside the gene matches: 4. In germline, CDR1 is LNHDA, CDR2 SQIVND (reference sequence).

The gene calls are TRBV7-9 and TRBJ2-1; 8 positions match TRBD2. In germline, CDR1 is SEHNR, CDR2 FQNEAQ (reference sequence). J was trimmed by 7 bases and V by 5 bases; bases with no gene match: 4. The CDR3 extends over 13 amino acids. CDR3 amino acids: CASSGLAGNEQFF. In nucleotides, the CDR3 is TGTGCCAGCAGCGGGCTAGCGGGTAATGAGCAGTTCTTC.

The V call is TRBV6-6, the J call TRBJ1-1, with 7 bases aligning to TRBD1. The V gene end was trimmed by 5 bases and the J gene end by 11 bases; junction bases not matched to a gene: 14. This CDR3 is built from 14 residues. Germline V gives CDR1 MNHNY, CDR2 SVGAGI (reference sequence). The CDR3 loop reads CASSPSTGQGRAFF. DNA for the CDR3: TGTGCCAGCAGTCCATCGACAGGGCAGGGTCGCGCTTTCTTT.

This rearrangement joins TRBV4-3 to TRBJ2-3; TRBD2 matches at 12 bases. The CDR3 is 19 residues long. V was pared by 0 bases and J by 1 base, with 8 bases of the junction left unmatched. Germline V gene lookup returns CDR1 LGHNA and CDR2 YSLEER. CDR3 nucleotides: TGCGCCAGCAGCCAAGAGGACCCGGGACTAGCGGGTGGCACAGATACGCAGTATTTT. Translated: CASSQEDPGLAGGTDTQYF.

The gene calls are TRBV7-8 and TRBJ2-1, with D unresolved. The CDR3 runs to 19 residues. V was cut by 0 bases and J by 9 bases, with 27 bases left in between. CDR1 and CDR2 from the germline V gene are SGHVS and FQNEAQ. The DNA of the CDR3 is TGTGCCAGCAGCTTAGCACCGAATAAAGCCCCCCGTTCCTCCGGTGAGCAGTTCTTC. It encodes CASSLAPNKAPRSSGEQFF.

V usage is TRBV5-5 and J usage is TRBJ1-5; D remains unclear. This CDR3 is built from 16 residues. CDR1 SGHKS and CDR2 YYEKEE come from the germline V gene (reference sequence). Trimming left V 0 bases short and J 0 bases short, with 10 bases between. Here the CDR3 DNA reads TGTGCCAGCAGCTTGGTGTCTGACTATAGCAATCAGCCCCAGCATTTT. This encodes CASSLVSDYSNQPQHF.

CDR3 nucleotide sequence: TGCGCCAGCAGCCCCCGAAAGGGGGCGTTTCCCACCACCCTTAATGAGCAGTTCTTC. As protein: CASSPRKGAFPTTLNEQFF. J is TRBJ2-1 and V is TRBV5-1; 7 bases fit TRBD1. This CDR3 spans 19 amino acids. Germline lookup yields CDR1 SGHRS and CDR2 YFSETQ. Trimming cost V 4 bases and J 7 bases; bases outside gene matches: 23. Variable domain in full (rest from reference TRBV5-1 and TRBJ2-1): KAGVTQTPRYLIKTRGQQVTLSCSPISGHRSVSWYQQTPGQGLQFLFEYFSETQRNKGNFPGRFSGRQFSNSRSEMNVSTLELGDSALYLCASSPRKGAFPTTLNEQFFGPGTRLTVL.

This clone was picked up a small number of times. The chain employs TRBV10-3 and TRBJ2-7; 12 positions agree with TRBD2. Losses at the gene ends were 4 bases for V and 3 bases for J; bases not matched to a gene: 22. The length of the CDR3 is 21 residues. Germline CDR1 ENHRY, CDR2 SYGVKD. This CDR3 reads CAISGGGVASGRDKVGYEQYF. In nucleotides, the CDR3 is TGTGCCATCAGTGGGGGGGGAGTTGCTAGCGGGAGGGACAAGGTGGGCTACGAGCAGTACTTC.

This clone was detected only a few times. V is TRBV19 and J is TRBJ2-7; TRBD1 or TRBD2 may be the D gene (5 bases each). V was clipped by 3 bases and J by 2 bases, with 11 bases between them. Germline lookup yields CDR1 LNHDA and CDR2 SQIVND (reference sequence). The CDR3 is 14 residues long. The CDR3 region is CASSMIQGAYEQYF. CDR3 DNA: TGTGCCAGTAGTATGATCCAGGGAGCCTACGAGCAGTACTTC.

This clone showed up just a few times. The CDR3 region is CASSLGGPGETDTQYF. The CDR3 DNA sequence: TGTGCCAGCAGCTTGGGCGGACCAGGCGAGACAGATACGCAGTATTTT. The rearrangement uses TRBV5-4 and TRBJ2-3; D gene ambiguous. CDR3 size: 16 residues. V was clipped by 0 bases and J by 3 bases, with 14 bases between them. CDR1 is SGHNT, CDR2 YYREEE, per germline (reference sequence).

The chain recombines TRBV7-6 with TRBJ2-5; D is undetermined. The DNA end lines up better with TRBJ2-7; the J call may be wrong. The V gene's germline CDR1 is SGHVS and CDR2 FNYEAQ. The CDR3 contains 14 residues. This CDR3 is CASSLGRSSYEQYF. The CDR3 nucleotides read TGTGCCAGCAGCTTAGGCCGGAGCTCCTACGAGCAGTACTTC.

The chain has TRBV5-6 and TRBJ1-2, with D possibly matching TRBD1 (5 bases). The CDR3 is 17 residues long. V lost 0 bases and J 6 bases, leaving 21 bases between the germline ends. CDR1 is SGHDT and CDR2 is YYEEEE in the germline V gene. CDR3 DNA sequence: TGTGCCAGCAGCTTGGAGCGGGGCTTCATGGGACGGGATGGCTACACCTTC. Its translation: CASSLERGFMGRDGYTF.

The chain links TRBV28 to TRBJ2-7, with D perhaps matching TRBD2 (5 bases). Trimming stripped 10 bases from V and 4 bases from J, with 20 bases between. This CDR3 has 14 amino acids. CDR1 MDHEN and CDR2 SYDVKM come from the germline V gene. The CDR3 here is CATCRGEMAYEQYF. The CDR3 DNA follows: TGTGCCACCTGCCGGGGTGAGATGGCGTACGAGCAGTACTTC.

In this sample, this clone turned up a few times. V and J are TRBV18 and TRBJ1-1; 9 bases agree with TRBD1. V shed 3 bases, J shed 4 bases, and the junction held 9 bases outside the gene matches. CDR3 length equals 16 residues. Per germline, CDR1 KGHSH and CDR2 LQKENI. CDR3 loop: CASSPTGGSGGTEAFF. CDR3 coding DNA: TGTGCCAGCTCACCCACAGGGGGCTCAGGGGGCACTGAAGCTTTCTTT.